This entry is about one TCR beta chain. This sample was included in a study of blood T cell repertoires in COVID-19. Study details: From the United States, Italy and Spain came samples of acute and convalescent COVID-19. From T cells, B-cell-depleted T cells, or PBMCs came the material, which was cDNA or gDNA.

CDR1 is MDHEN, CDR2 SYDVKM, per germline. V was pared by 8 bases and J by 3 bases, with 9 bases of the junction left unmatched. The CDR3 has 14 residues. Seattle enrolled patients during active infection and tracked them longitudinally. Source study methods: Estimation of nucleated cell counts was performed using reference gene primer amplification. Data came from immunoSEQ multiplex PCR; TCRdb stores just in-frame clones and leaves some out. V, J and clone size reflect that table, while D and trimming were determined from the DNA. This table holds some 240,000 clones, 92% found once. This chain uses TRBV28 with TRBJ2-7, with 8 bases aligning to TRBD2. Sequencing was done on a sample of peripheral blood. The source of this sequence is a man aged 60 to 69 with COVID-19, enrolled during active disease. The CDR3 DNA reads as TGTGCCAGCGGAGAAGCGGGAGTAAGCTACGAGCAGTACTTC. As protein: CASGEAGVSYEQYF.